The rows below give T cell receptor beta chains drawn from one sample of a study of blood T cell repertoires in COVID-19. Sequencing was performed with immunoSEQ multiplex PCR; in TCRdb, only in-frame clones are kept and a portion is missing. The table includes roughly 180,000 clones, 81% detected once. Sequenced sample: peripheral blood. These receptors originate from a middle-aged woman with COVID-19, enrolled during active disease. The CDR3 runs from the conserved cysteine through the conserved F or W. Fields, in order: D gene, V gene, clone size, J gene, CDR3 protein, CDR3 DNA. D genes are given only for firm matches. Some rows have no size entry. The others give once, few or many, or a class for an expanded clone.

>TRBD1|TRBV10-2|NA|TRBJ1-5
CASSEFTGTGSGQPQHF
TGCGCCAGCAGTGAGTTTACCGGGACAGGGTCCGGGCAGCCCCAGCATTTT
>TRBD1|TRBV2|NA|TRBJ2-6
CASTARGPGANVLTF
TGTGCCAGCACTGCTAGGGGGCCTGGGGCCAACGTCCTGACTTTC
>NA|TRBV18|once|TRBJ1-5
CASSPLGGGTRSGQPQHF
TGTGCCAGCTCACCCCTGGGTGGGGGGACCCGTTCGGGACAGCCCCAGCATTTT
>NA|TRBV7-9|once|TRBJ1-2
CASSLGARQNYGYTF
TGTGCCAGCAGCTTAGGGGCCCGACAGAACTATGGCTACACCTTC
>TRBD2|TRBV30|NA|TRBJ2-1
CAWSVLAGGPGEQFF
TGTGCCTGGAGTGTACTGGCGGGGGGGCCTGGTGAGCAGTTCTTC
>TRBD2|TRBV19|NA|TRBJ2-1
CASSIPPSSGPSSYNEQFF
TGTGCCAGTTCCATCCCCCCCTCTAGCGGGCCCAGCTCCTACAATGAGCAGTTCTTC
>TRBD2|TRBV5-4|NA|TRBJ2-7
CASSPRTSGSYEQYF
TGTGCCAGCAGCCCGAGGACTAGCGGGAGTTACGAGCAGTACTTC
>NA|TRBV7-7|NA|TRBJ2-3
CASSPNYADTQYF
TGTGCTAGCAGCCCCAACTACGCAGATACGCAGTATTTT
>TRBD1|TRBV19|NA|TRBJ1-6
CASNDRGDSPLHF
TGTGCCAGTAACGACAGGGGGGACTCACCCCTCCACTTT
>NA|TRBV7-8|NA|TRBJ1-1
CASSMTTANTEAFF
TGTGCCAGCAGCATGACGACAGCGAACACTGAAGCTTTCTTT
>TRBD2|TRBV5-6|once|TRBJ2-7
CASRRGLAGRSYEQYF
TGTGCCAGCAGACGGGGACTAGCGGGACGCTCCTACGAGCAGTACTTC
>TRBD1|TRBV27|NA|TRBJ2-2
CASRQGTVLLNTGELFF
TGTGCCAGCAGACAAGGGACAGTCCTTTTGAACACCGGGGAGCTGTTTTTT
>TRBD2|TRBV28|NA|TRBJ2-5
CASTSQREIPETQYF
TGTGCCAGCACTTCTCAGCGGGAGATACCAGAGACCCAGTACTTC
>NA|TRBV7-9|NA|TRBJ2-3
CASSLLQGKTDTQYF
TGTGCCAGCAGCTTACTACAGGGAAAGACAGATACGCAGTATTTT
>NA|TRBV18|NA|TRBJ2-7
CASSPQGSTEQYF
TGTGCCAGCTCTCCCCAGGGATCTACCGAGCAGTACTTC
>TRBD1|TRBV29-1|NA|TRBJ2-1
CSARQGAVNEQFF
TGCAGCGCCCGACAGGGGGCTGTGAATGAGCAGTTCTTC
>TRBD2|TRBV9|NA|TRBJ2-3
CASSKGLAGYWTDTQYF
TGTGCCAGCAGCAAGGGACTAGCGGGGTATTGGACAGATACGCAGTATTTT
>NA|TRBV9|NA|TRBJ1-4
CASSVGGAREKLFF
TGTGCCAGCAGCGTAGGTGGAGCGCGAGAAAAACTGTTTTTT
>NA|TRBV28|NA|TRBJ2-2
CASSPAGWGAGELFF
TGTGCCAGCAGTCCTGCGGGGTGGGGTGCCGGGGAGCTGTTTTTT
>NA|TRBV2|NA|TRBJ2-6
CASSDGEQVSGANVLTF
TGTGCCAGCAGTGATGGGGAACAGGTCTCTGGGGCCAACGTCCTGACTTTC
>NA|TRBV5-6|few|TRBJ1-2
CASSLWVSERGYTF
TGTGCCAGCAGCTTGTGGGTGTCGGAGCGAGGGTACACCTTC
>TRBD1|TRBV3-1/TRBV3-2|NA|TRBJ1-2
CASSQATGLPYGYTF
TGTGCCAGCAGCCAAGCGACAGGGTTACCCTATGGCTACACCTTC
>TRBD1|TRBV2|NA|TRBJ1-2
CASRVPGQGAPRPSGYTF
TGTGCCAGCAGGGTACCAGGACAGGGGGCGCCGCGTCCCTCTGGCTACACCTTC
>TRBD1|TRBV6-2/TRBV6-3|NA|TRBJ1-2
CASSYLVTGGKEDGYTF
TGTGCCAGCAGTTATCTAGTTACAGGGGGAAAGGAGGATGGCTACACCTTC
>NA|TRBV7-3|NA|TRBJ2-3
CASSSGGSTDTQYF
TGTGCCAGCAGCTCAGGGGGGAGCACAGATACGCAGTATTTT
>NA|TRBV7-8|NA|TRBJ2-3
CASTPLGSSSTDTQYF
TGTGCCAGCACCCCACTCGGGTCATCTAGCACAGATACGCAGTATTTT
>NA|TRBV19|NA|TRBJ1-2
CASSNVGGYGYTF
TGTGCCAGTAGTAATGTAGGGGGCTATGGCTACACCTTC
>NA|TRBV4-2|NA|TRBJ1-1
CASSHGSTEAFF
TGTGCCAGCAGCCACGGGAGCACTGAAGCTTTCTTT
>NA|TRBV6-5|NA|TRBJ2-3
CAGAEGPEITDTQYF
TGTGCCGGCGCCGAGGGTCCCGAAATTACAGATACGCAGTATTTT
>NA|TRBV30|NA|TRBJ2-2
CAWSRGESGELFF
TGTGCCTGGAGCAGGGGGGAAAGCGGGGAGCTGTTTTTT
>NA|TRBV19|NA|TRBJ1-5
CASSLTDYSNQPQHF
TGTGCCAGTTCCCTGACCGACTATAGCAATCAGCCCCAGCATTTT
>NA|TRBV3-1/TRBV3-2|NA|TRBJ2-2
CASSRTYGELFF
TGTGCCAGCAGCCGAACCTACGGGGAGCTGTTTTTT
>NA|TRBV5-6|NA|TRBJ2-3
CASSLVSRASTDTQYF
TGTGCCAGCAGCTTGGTTAGCAGGGCGTCCACAGATACGCAGTATTTT
>TRBD2|TRBV9|NA|TRBJ2-3
CASSVGGLAGVTDTQYF
TGTGCCAGCAGCGTAGGGGGACTAGCGGGAGTAACAGATACGCAGTATTTT
>NA|TRBV9|NA|TRBJ2-1
CASSVGGGAAEQFF
TGTGCCAGCAGCGTAGGGGGAGGAGCGGCTGAGCAGTTCTTC
>TRBD2|TRBV5-4|NA|TRBJ2-6
CASSRASGFSGANVLTF
TGTGCCAGCAGCCGCGCTAGCGGCTTCTCTGGGGCCAACGTCCTGACTTTC
>TRBD1|TRBV6-1|NA|TRBJ2-5
CASSGDRDRGETQYF
TGTGCCAGCAGTGGAGACCGGGACAGGGGAGAGACCCAGTACTTC
>NA|TRBV27|NA|TRBJ1-1
CASRQLNTEAFF
TGTGCCAGCAGACAGCTGAACACTGAAGCTTTCTTT
>NA|TRBV2|NA|TRBJ1-5
CASSGQALGSEPQHF
TGTGCCAGCAGTGGACAGGCCCTTGGGTCCGAGCCCCAGCATTTT
>NA|TRBV15|NA|TRBJ1-4
CATSRDATAIATNEKLFF
TGTGCCACCAGCAGAGACGCGACAGCCATAGCAACTAATGAAAAACTGTTTTTT
>NA|TRBV4-2|NA|TRBJ2-5
CASSQELRSVGHAQETQYF
TGTGCCAGCAGCCAAGAGCTCCGCAGTGTCGGACATGCCCAAGAGACCCAGTACTTC
>TRBD1|TRBV15|NA|TRBJ2-7
CATSKMGQMYEQYF
TGTGCCACCAGCAAGATGGGACAGATGTACGAGCAGTACTTC
>NA|TRBV7-8|once|TRBJ1-5
CASSQRGQPQHF
TGTGCCAGCAGCCAAAGGGGGCAGCCCCAGCATTTT
>TRBD1|TRBV15|NA|TRBJ2-5
CATSSGVQGLETQYF
TGTGCCACCAGCAGCGGGGTACAGGGGTTGGAGACCCAGTACTTC
>NA|TRBV18|few|TRBJ1-1
CASSTGQTRTAAFF
TGTGCCAGCTCAACAGGACAGACCAGAACGGCAGCTTTCTTT
>TRBD2|TRBV11-2|NA|TRBJ2-2
CASSPGRVNTGELFF
TGTGCCAGCAGCCCAGGGAGGGTGAACACCGGGGAGCTGTTTTTT